The source of this T cell receptor (beta chain) is a study of beta chain features in type 1 diabetes (dated by TCRdb to the late 2010s). Broadly, across the study: Mean age, gender distribution, total cell number and subset yield did not differ between patients and healthy donors. Across all samples, fewer than 110,000,000 sorted cells were examined, and cell number per subset correlated strongly with RNA yield. In the study, recently diagnosed type 1 diabetes patients and matched healthy donors were compared on the TCRB repertoires of their sorted circulating CD4+ T cell subsets. Regulatory and stem cell-like memory subsets were isolated from only 8 patients and 8 healthy donors, whereas naive and central memory subsets came from all 30 or so donors.

This clone was observed a handful of times. The antigen it recognizes is unknown. The record has no base qualities; no much larger clone is one base away. The High Capacity cDNA Reverse Transcription Kit was used to reverse transcribe all of the isolated RNA, meaning that expressed TCRB transcripts were what got sequenced. Deep immunoSEQ sequencing was performed on naive, central memory and regulatory T cell samples, with an average of around 3.4 million total reads per sample. Sorted cells were lysed in RLT buffer, and RNA was extracted using DNase-treated RNeasy Micro or Mini kits according to cell number. To prevent cross-contamination, every cell subset was processed on its own, while patient and healthy donor samples were processed together. Using the immunoSEQ multiplex PCR, TCRB sequences were amplified from cDNA into 87-bp fragments spanning the CDR3 region. The amplicons were sequenced using the Illumina HiSeq platform. In the original analysis: PCR bias was corrected computationally using synthetic template baselines, and reads within Hamming distance 2 were collapsed, with unmergeable singletons discarded. Reads were aligned against IMGT to assign V, D and J genes, CDR3 length and insertions or deletions at six rearrangement sites. Clonotype counts were normalized to sorted cell number within each subset before computing true diversity and Gini coefficients with the tcR R package. The overlap coefficient, calculated on TCRB nucleotide sequences, was used to measure repertoire sharing. Out-of-frame TCRB sequences from naive cells were analyzed to stand in for the pre-selection repertoire. TCRdb holds this immuneACCESS table with in-frame rearrangements only. Some clones are missing; in checked studies, unresolved V genes explain under half, and the rest has no known cause. The V and J calls and the clone size are those of that table, but D and trimming were determined from the DNA. This sample holds hundreds of thousands of clones; approximately 10% were observed only once. The ten largest clones capture around 0.017% of the sample.

From each donor, a single peripheral blood sample of about 110 mL on average was drawn into heparinised tubes. A BD FACSAria II was used to sort naive, central memory, regulatory and stem cell-like memory CD4+ T cells with a panel that included CD45RO, CCR7, CD25, CD127, CD95 and CD27. Every sorted population had a purity above 95%. PBMCs were isolated immediately by Lymphoprep density gradient centrifugation and stained directly without culture. Samples were stained and sorted in pairs, with one healthy donor and one patient per experiment, so that batch effects were minimized. The study at large found these results: Fewer insertions and more nucleotide deletions at VDJ recombination sites were observed in patients with type 1 diabetes, implying thymic rearrangement abnormalities. PCR may preferentially amplify shorter templates, but because patient and control samples were amplified and corrected together, any resulting skew would affect both groups equally. In all four CD4+ subsets, TCRB CDR3 length was moderately but significantly shorter in type 1 diabetes patients. Because the HLA sub-analyses included only small numbers of individuals, any influence of HLA type on TCRB rearrangement was left unresolved. Naive, central memory and regulatory TCRB repertoires appeared to be more alike among patients than among healthy donors. Because cDNA rather than genomic DNA was sequenced, highly expressing activated cells could have been over-represented, although no difference in activation and CD3 levels was found between groups.

Including the terminal cysteine and phenylalanine, the CDR3 comprises 14 residues. The DNA shown is the 42-base CDR3, in frame from base 1. For CDR1 and CDR2, the germline V gene lists SNHLY and FYNNEI. V is cut back by 5 bases and J by 5 bases, with 6 bases in the junction unmatched. This chain joins TRBV2 to TRBJ1-2; 9 bases in the middle match TRBD1. This TCR was sampled from a man in his thirties or forties with type 1 diabetes. Specimen: naive CD4+ T cells from blood. Per the publication, the cell subset or site label means: true naive CD4+ T cells. The CDR3 reads as follows: CASSFTGGSYGYTF. In nucleotides, the sequence is TGTGCCAGCAGTTTTACAGGGGGCTCGTATGGCTACACCTTC.